These 5 T cell receptor beta chains were sequenced from one sample in a study of cytomegalovirus exposure and HLA in healthy donors. Use of 60 Vbeta and 13 Jbeta primers characterized the PCR. The assay was immunoSEQ multiplex PCR, and TCRdb's table has in-frame clones only and misses some. The data hold 100,000 to 140,000 clones, with over 60% observed a single time. The material sequenced was PBMCs. The receptor set was obtained from a male donor in good health and CMV-seronegative.

J is TRBJ1-5 and V is TRBV27; TRBD1 agrees at 8 bases. This CDR3 is built from 14 residues. V was pared by 5 bases and J by 7 bases, with 7 bases of the junction left unmatched. CDR1 MNHEY and CDR2 SMNVEV come from the germline V gene (reference sequence). The CDR3 sequence is CASSLRQGRQPQHF. The CDR3 DNA follows: TGTGCCAGCAGTCTTAGACAGGGGCGGCAGCCCCAGCATTTT.

The chain uses TRBV7-3 and TRBJ2-1; TRBD2 is a possible D gene (5 bases). Trimming left V 5 bases short and J 6 bases short, with 20 bases between. Germline-derived CDR1 and CDR2 are SGHTA and FQGTGA. The CDR3 totals 16 residues. The CDR3 spells CASSHPKRKGPNEQFF. In nucleotides, the CDR3 is TGTGCCAGCAGCCACCCCAAGCGGAAAGGGCCCAATGAGCAGTTCTTC.

The gene calls are TRBV7-9 and TRBJ1-2, with D tentatively TRBD1 (5 bases). The CDR3 is 15 amino acids. Looked up from germline, CDR1 is SEHNR and CDR2 is FQNEAQ (reference sequence). Trimming removed 4 bases at V and 4 bases at J, with 16 bases between. The CDR3 region has the DNA TGTGCCAGCAGCTCCACCGGGAGGGGCGGCTATGGCTACACCTTC. It yields the protein CASSSTGRGGYGYTF.

Only a few counts were recorded for this clone. The chain combines TRBV6-5 with TRBJ2-7; TRBD1 is a possible D gene (5 bases). Germline-derived CDR1 and CDR2 are MNHEY and SVGAGI. The CDR3 extends over 14 amino acids. Trimming shortened V by 0 bases and J by 1 base, and 7 bases separated the two germline ends. The CDR3 DNA reads TGTGCCAGCAGTTACTCGACAGCATCCTACGAGCAGTACTTC. It is translated as CASSYSTASYEQYF.

This chain uses TRBV18 with TRBJ2-2, with 9 bases identical to TRBD1. V shed 5 bases and J 3 bases; nucleotides not matched to a gene: 7. The V gene's germline CDR1 is KGHSH and CDR2 LQKENI. The CDR3 covers 16 residues. CDR3 in DNA: TGTGCCAGCTCATCCCGACAGGGGGTTGACACCGGGGAGCTGTTTTTT. Its protein product is CASSSRQGVDTGELFF.